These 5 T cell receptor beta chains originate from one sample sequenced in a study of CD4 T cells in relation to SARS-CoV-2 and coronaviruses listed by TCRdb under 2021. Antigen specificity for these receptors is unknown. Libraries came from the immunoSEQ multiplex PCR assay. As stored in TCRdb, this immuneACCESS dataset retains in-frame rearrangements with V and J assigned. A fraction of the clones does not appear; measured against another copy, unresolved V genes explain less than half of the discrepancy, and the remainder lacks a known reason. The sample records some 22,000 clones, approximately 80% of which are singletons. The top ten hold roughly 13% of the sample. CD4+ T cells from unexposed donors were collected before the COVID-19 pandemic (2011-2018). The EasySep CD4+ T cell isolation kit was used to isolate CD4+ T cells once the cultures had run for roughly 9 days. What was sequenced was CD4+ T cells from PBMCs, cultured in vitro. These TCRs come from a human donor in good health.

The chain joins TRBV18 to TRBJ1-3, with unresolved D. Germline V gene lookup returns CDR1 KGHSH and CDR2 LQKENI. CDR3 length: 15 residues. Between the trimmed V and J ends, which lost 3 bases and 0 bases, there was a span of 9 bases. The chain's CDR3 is CASSPATDSGNTIYF. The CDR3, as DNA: TGTGCCAGCTCACCTGCAACGGACTCTGGAAACACCATATATTTT.

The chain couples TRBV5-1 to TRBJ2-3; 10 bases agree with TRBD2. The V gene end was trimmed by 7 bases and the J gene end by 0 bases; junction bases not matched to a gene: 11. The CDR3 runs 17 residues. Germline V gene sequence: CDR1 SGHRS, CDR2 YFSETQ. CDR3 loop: CASAVGMTSGSTDTQYF. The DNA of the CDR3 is TGCGCCAGCGCGGTTGGTATGACTAGCGGGAGCACAGATACGCAGTATTTT.

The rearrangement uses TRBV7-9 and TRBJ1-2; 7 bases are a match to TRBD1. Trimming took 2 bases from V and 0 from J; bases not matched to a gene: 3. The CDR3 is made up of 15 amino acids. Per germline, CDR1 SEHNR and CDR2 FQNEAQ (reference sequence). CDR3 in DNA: TGTGCCAGCAGCTTACAGGGGGGATCTAACTATGGCTACACCTTC. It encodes CASSLQGGSNYGYTF.

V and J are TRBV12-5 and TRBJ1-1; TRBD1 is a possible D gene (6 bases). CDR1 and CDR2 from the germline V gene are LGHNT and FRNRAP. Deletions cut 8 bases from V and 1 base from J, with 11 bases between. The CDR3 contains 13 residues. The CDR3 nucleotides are TGTGCTAGTAACACGGGGGCGAACACTGAAGCTTTCTTT. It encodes CASNTGANTEAFF.

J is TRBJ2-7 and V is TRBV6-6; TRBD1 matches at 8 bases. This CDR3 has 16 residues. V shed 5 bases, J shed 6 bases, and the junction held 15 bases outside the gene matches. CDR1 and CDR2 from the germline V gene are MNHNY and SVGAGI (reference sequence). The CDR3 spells CASSGTGQGSDPEQYF. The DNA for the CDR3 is TGTGCCAGCAGTGGTACCGGACAGGGATCAGACCCCGAGCAGTACTTC.